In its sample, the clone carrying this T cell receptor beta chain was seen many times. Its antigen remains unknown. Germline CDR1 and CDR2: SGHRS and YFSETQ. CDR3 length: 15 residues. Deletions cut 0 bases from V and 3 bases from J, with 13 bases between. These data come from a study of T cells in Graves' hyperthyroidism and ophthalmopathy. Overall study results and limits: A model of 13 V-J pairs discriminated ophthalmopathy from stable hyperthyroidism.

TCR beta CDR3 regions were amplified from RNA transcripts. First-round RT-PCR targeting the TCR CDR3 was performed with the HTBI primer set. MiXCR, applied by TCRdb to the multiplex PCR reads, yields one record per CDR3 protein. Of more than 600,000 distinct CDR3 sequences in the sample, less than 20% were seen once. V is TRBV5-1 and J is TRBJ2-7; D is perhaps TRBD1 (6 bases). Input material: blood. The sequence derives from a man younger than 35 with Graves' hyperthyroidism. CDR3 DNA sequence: TGCGCCAGCAGCTTGGCCAAGGACAGAGTCTACGAGCAGTACTTC. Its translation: CASSLAKDRVYEQYF.